What follows are 7 T cell receptor beta chains derived from one specimen sequenced in a study of blood T cells in healthy people across ages. Next came a second PCR, run for about 6 to 12 cycles, which used a sample-barcoded 5' primer along with a J-beta primer mix. TCRdb called the 5' RACE reads again in MiXCR, with one record for every CDR3 protein. The profile shows more than 500,000 distinct CDR3 sequences, roughly 28% of them singletons. The source material was blood. These receptors were obtained from a woman in her seventies in good health.

This clonotype was picked up a small number of times. The V and J genes are TRBV5-5 and TRBJ2-5, with TRBD2 matching over 8 bases. Trimming took 3 bases from V and 2 from J; bases not matched to a gene: 6. The V gene's germline CDR1 is SGHKS and CDR2 YYEKEE (reference sequence). The CDR3 sequence is 15 residues long. The DNA of the CDR3 is TGTGCCAGCAGCTATAGCGGGGAGGTACAAGAGACCCAGTACTTC. Translated: CASSYSGEVQETQYF.

This chain joins TRBV6-6 and TRBJ1-4, with D possibly TRBD1 on 6 matching bases. Germline lookup yields CDR1 MNHNY and CDR2 SVGAGI (reference sequence). V gave up 0 bases and J gave up 15 bases, with 14 bases separating them. CDR3 length: 13 residues. The CDR3 sequence is CASSYSWTAQVFF. CDR3 nucleotide sequence: TGTGCCAGCAGTTACTCTTGGACAGCTCAGGTGTTTTTT.

This clonotype appeared a few times. This chain joins TRBV2 and TRBJ2-3; D call uncertain. CDR3 size: 16 residues. Germline loops: CDR1 SNHLY, CDR2 FYNNEI. V lost 4 bases, J lost 5 bases, and 19 bases lay in between. CDR3 DNA: TGTGCCAGCAGTGGAGAGGCGGCGATCCGAGGAGATACGCAGTATTTT. This encodes CASSGEAAIRGDTQYF.

This clonotype was counted many times. The chain joins TRBV25-1 to TRBJ2-5; D gene ambiguous. Germline CDR1 reads MGHDK; CDR2 reads SYGVNS. V lost 1 base, J lost 5 bases, and 5 bases lay in between. The CDR3 totals 12 residues. The CDR3 loop reads CASSELGETQYF. CDR3 in DNA: TGTGCCAGCAGTGAATTAGGGGAGACCCAGTACTTC. The whole variable domain, remainder taken from reference TRBV25-1 and TRBJ2-5, is EADIYQTPRYLVIGTGKKITLECSQTMGHDKMYWYQQDPGMELHLIHYSYGVNSTEKGDLSSESTVSRIRTEHFPLTLESARPSHTSQYLCASSELGETQYFGPGTRLLVL.

This chain uses TRBV10-3 with TRBJ2-5, with 7 bases lining up with TRBD2. The CDR3 has 17 residues. The ends lost 4 bases at V and 2 bases at J; junction bases unmatched: 13. Germline-derived CDR1 and CDR2 are ENHRY and SYGVKD. This CDR3 is CAISGSGGTASQETQYF. CDR3 in DNA: TGTGCCATCAGTGGGTCCGGGGGGACGGCAAGTCAAGAGACCCAGTACTTC.

V and J are TRBV7-2 and TRBJ2-2; D is ambiguous. The CDR3 runs to 14 residues. Trimming pared 4 bases from V and 7 bases from J, leaving 13 bases between. Germline V CDR1 and CDR2: SGHTA, FQGNSA. CDR3 sequence reads: CASSSQPGGGELFF. The CDR3 nucleotides read TGTGCCAGCAGCTCCCAGCCGGGCGGCGGGGAGCTGTTTTTT. Complete variable domain (other parts from reference TRBV7-2 and TRBJ2-2): GAGVSQSPSNKVTEKGKDVELRCDPISGHTALYWYRQSLGQGLEFLIYFQGNSAPDKSGLPSDRFSAERTGGSVSTLTIQRTQQEDSAVYLCASSSQPGGGELFFGEGSRLTVL.

The J gene is TRBJ2-7, the V gene TRBV9, with D unresolved. Germline values: CDR1 SGDLS, CDR2 YYNGEE. Trimming stripped 3 bases from V and 3 bases from J, with 13 bases between. The CDR3 runs 14 residues. CDR3 sequence: CASSASTWGYEQYF. CDR3 bases: TGTGCCAGCAGCGCTTCAACATGGGGCTACGAGCAGTACTTC. Variable domain in full (rest from reference TRBV9 and TRBJ2-7): DSGVTQTPKHLITATGQRVTLRCSPRSGDLSVYWYQQSLDQGLQFLIQYYNGEERAKGNILERFSAQQFPDLHSELNLSSLELGDSALYFCASSASTWGYEQYFGPGTRLTVT.